This is a list of T cell receptor beta chains from one sample in a study of T cells in Graves' hyperthyroidism and ophthalmopathy. TCRdb re-derived calls from the multiplex PCR reads in MiXCR, one entry per CDR3 protein. The table records fewer than 650,000 distinct CDR3 sequences, about 15% of them present only once. The material sequenced was blood. These receptor sequences come from a woman in her 40s with Graves' hyperthyroidism. Each CDR3 is given with its conserved first and last residue. Fields, in order: J gene, V gene, D gene, clone size, CDR3 DNA, CDR3 protein. The D gene is left open where the match is weak. Not all rows give a size; the values are once, few, many and, for expanded clones, a class.

TRBJ2-1 | TRBV9 | . | few | TGTGCCAGCAGCGCAGGAATATCAGGGTACAATGAGCAGTTCTTC | CASSAGISGYNEQFF
TRBJ1-3 | TRBV6-2/TRBV6-3 | . | . | TGTGCCAGCAGCCAAGGGACCTCGGGTGGAAACACCATATATTTT | CASSQGTSGGNTIYF
TRBJ2-7 | TRBV5-1 | . | . | TGCGCCAGCAGCTCGGACATGGCCAGTAGCTCCTACGAGCAGTACTTC | CASSSDMASSSYEQYF
TRBJ1-4 | TRBV18 | . | many | TGTGCCAGCTCACCACTTAGATACGCGAATGAAAAACTGTTTTTT | CASSPLRYANEKLFF
TRBJ2-3 | TRBV7-2 | . | many | TGTGCCAGCACGCACGGCAGGGATATAGATACGCAGTATTTT | CASTHGRDIDTQYF
TRBJ2-1 | TRBV19 | TRBD2 | many | TGTGCCAGTACCGGAACTAGCGGGAGTAACTACAATGAGCAGTTCTTC | CASTGTSGSNYNEQFF
TRBJ1-1 | TRBV12-3/TRBV12-4 | . | many | TGTGCCAGCAGCCCGGGACGAGGGCGGACTGAAGCTTTCTTT | CASSPGRGRTEAFF
TRBJ2-2 | TRBV3-1 | . | few | TGTGCCAGCAGGACAGGGAGGGTCACCGGGGAGCTGTTTTTT | CASRTGRVTGELFF
TRBJ2-7 | TRBV28 | TRBD2 | many | TGTGCCAGCAGCCGAGCGGGAGGGCCTTACGAGCAGTACTTC | CASSRAGGPYEQYF
TRBJ2-1 | TRBV7-9 | TRBD1 | few | TGTGCCAGCAGCCCCGGGACAGGGCTGTTCTTC | CASSPGTGLFF